These 16 T cell receptor beta chains came from one sample sequenced in a study of blood T cell repertoires in COVID-19. Produced via immunoSEQ multiplex PCR; TCRdb's table is partial and in-frame only. The repertoire includes some 300,000 clones, more than 80% of them detected once, and about 6% sits in the top ten. The sequenced sample consisted of peripheral blood. These receptors originate from a woman between 50 and 59 years old with COVID-19, enrolled during active disease.

The chain recombines TRBV5-1 with TRBJ1-1; no clear D gene. The CDR3 consists of 14 residues. Germline loops: CDR1 SGHRS, CDR2 YFSETQ. Trimming left V 4 bases short and J 1 base short, with 11 bases between. The CDR3 sequence: CASSHAAGNTEAFF. In nucleotides, the CDR3 is TGCGCCAGCAGCCACGCGGCGGGGAACACTGAAGCTTTCTTT.

J is TRBJ1-1 and V is TRBV14, with TRBD1 matching over 8 bases. The germline CDR1 and CDR2 sequences are SGHDN and FVKESK. J was trimmed by 5 bases and V by 4 bases; bases with no gene match: 3. CDR3 length: 13 amino acids. The CDR3 spells CASSRTGRTEAFF. The CDR3 DNA reads as TGTGCCAGCAGCCGGACAGGGCGAACTGAAGCTTTCTTT.

This rearrangement joins TRBV6-1 to TRBJ1-6; D ambiguous. The germline gives CDR1 MNHNS, CDR2 SASEGT. The CDR3 loop spans 15 amino acids. V was pared by 2 bases and J by 5 bases, with 10 bases between. CDR3 sequence (DNA): TGTGCCAGCAGTGAAAGGAGCAGAAATAATTCACCCCTCCACTTT. Its translation: CASSERSRNNSPLHF.

The V and J genes are TRBV2 and TRBJ2-5, with 13 bases aligning to TRBD2. The CDR3 totals 15 residues. V was clipped by 8 bases and J by 5 bases; unmatched bases: 8. Germline V CDR1 and CDR2: SNHLY, FYNNEI. The CDR3 region is CASGGLAGLAETQYF. The CDR3, as DNA: TGTGCCAGCGGGGGACTAGCGGGATTAGCGGAGACCCAGTACTTC.

The chain employs TRBV3-1 (or the pseudogene TRBV3-2) and TRBJ2-1; D might be TRBD2 (6 bases). Trimming removed 0 bases from V and 7 bases from J, with 16 bases in between. The CDR3 has 16 amino acids. CDR1 and CDR2 from the germline V gene are LGHDT and YNNKEL (reference sequence). CDR3 in amino acids: CASSQDLPGVKNEQFF. The CDR3 DNA is TGTGCCAGCAGCCAAGATTTGCCGGGAGTTAAAAATGAGCAGTTCTTC.

The chain employs TRBV6-2 or TRBV6-3 and TRBJ2-7, with TRBD1 identical over 7 bases. V lost 5 bases and J lost 2; bases outside the gene matches: 6. Germline CDR1 reads MNHEY; CDR2 reads SVGEGT. The CDR3 length is 14 residues. Here the CDR3 DNA reads TGTGCCAGCAGTCCCTCGGGACAGACCTACGAGCAGTACTTC. Amino acids: CASSPSGQTYEQYF.

The chain links TRBV2 to TRBJ2-2; 7 bases align to TRBD2. J gave up 4 bases and V 8 bases, and 16 bases lay outside the gene matches. The length of the CDR3 is 17 residues. CDR1 is SNHLY and CDR2 is FYNNEI in the germline V gene. Here the CDR3 DNA reads TGTGCCAGCGGTCCCTTCGGGGGTAGCGGGCGCACCGGGGAGCTGTTTTTT. It specifies CASGPFGGSGRTGELFF.

V gene TRBV24-1 combines with J gene TRBJ1-1, with 11 positions matching TRBD1. Germline CDR1 and CDR2: KGHDR and SFDVKD. The CDR3 is 14 residues long. The trim removed 7 bases at V and 1 base at J, leaving 1 base unmatched. This CDR3 is CATRGQGGNTEAFF. The DNA of the CDR3 is TGTGCCACCAGGGGACAGGGGGGGAACACTGAAGCTTTCTTT.

V usage is TRBV7-5 and J usage is TRBJ2-7; TRBD1, the table's D call, lacks a check against the DNA. TRBV7-5 is shown as a pseudogene. This CDR3 comprises 14 residues. The CDR3 DNA follows: TGTGTCAGAAGCTTAGACCCAGGGTTTGACGAGCAGTACTTC. Translated: CVRSLDPGFDEQYF.

The chain carries TRBV30 and TRBJ1-5; 9 positions match TRBD1. Germline lookup yields CDR1 GTSNPN and CDR2 SVGIG (reference sequence). Trimming removed 5 bases from V and 4 bases from J; junction bases left unmatched: 3. This CDR3 has 13 amino acids. The CDR3 loop reads CAWAGQGNQPQHF. The CDR3 region has the DNA TGTGCCTGGGCAGGACAGGGGAATCAGCCCCAGCATTTT.

The rearrangement links TRBV5-4 to TRBJ1-5; TRBD1 might be the D (6 bases). V was pared by 0 bases and J by 2 bases, with 9 bases between. The germline V gene has CDR1 SGHNT and CDR2 YYREEE (reference sequence). CDR3 size: 15 residues. The chain's CDR3 is CASSLDAGGNQPQHF. The CDR3 bases are TGTGCCAGCAGCTTGGATGCAGGGGGCAATCAGCCCCAGCATTTT.

The gene calls are TRBV29-1 and TRBJ2-7; TRBD2 is a possible D gene (6 bases). With 5 bases removed from V and 4 bases from J, the gap between germline ends came to 15 bases. Germline V CDR1 and CDR2: SQVTM, ANQGSEA. This CDR3 spans 13 amino acids. CDR3 sequence reads: CSVNSGTLYEQYF. Here the CDR3 DNA reads TGCAGCGTTAATAGTGGGACTTTGTACGAGCAGTACTTC.

The chain joins TRBV12-5 to TRBJ2-2; 8 nucleotides align to TRBD2. This CDR3 region has 17 residues. Germline assignment: CDR1 LGHNT and CDR2 FRNRAP. With 6 bases clipped from V and 4 bases from J, the junction kept 13 bases outside the gene matches. This chain's CDR3 is CASGGGVAGLSTGELFF. The CDR3 region has the DNA TGTGCTAGTGGCGGAGGGGTAGCGGGGCTCAGCACCGGGGAGCTGTTTTTT.

The rearrangement uses TRBV2 and TRBJ2-3, with TRBD2 matching 7 bases. Germline V gene sequence: CDR1 SNHLY, CDR2 FYNNEI. Germline trimming cut 7 bases from V and 0 bases from J; bases unmatched to any gene: 10. The CDR3 contains 16 residues. The DNA for the CDR3 is TGTGCCAGCAAGGAGTCACTAGCGCATAGCACAGATACGCAGTATTTT. It translates to CASKESLAHSTDTQYF.

The chain uses TRBV19 and TRBJ1-1; the match to TRBD1 covers 9 bases. Germline V gene lookup returns CDR1 LNHDA and CDR2 SQIVND (reference sequence). V shed 5 bases and J 5 bases; nucleotides not matched to a gene: 12. The CDR3 runs to 16 residues. Here the CDR3 reads CASSARQGGGRTEAFF. CDR3 nucleotides: TGTGCCAGTAGTGCCAGACAGGGGGGAGGTAGGACTGAAGCTTTCTTT.

CDR3 sequence reads: CASTDDPRGSPLHF. CDR3 bases: TGCGCCAGCACCGACGACCCAAGAGGTTCACCCCTCCACTTT. The chain couples TRBV5-1 to TRBJ1-6; D not certain. This CDR3 has 14 residues. V was trimmed by 6 bases and J by 9 bases, leaving 16 bases between them. The germline V gene encodes CDR1 SGHRS and CDR2 YFSETQ.